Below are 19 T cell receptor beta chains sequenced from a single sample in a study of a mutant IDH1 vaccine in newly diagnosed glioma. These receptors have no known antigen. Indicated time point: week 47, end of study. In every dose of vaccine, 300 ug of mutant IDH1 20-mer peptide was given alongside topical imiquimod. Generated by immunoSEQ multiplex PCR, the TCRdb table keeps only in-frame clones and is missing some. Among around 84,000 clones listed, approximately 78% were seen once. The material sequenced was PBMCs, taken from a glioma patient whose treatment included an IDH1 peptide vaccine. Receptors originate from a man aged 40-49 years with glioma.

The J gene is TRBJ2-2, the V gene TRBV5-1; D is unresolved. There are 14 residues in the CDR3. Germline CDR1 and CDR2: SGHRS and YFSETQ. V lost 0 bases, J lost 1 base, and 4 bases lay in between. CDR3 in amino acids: CASSLEVNTGELFF. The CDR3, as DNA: TGCGCCAGCAGCTTGGAAGTGAACACCGGGGAGCTGTTTTTT. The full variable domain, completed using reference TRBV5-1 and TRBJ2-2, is KAGVTQTPRYLIKTRGQQVTLSCSPISGHRSVSWYQQTPGQGLQFLFEYFSETQRNKGNFPGRFSGRQFSNSRSEMNVSTLELGDSALYLCASSLEVNTGELFFGEGSRLTVL.

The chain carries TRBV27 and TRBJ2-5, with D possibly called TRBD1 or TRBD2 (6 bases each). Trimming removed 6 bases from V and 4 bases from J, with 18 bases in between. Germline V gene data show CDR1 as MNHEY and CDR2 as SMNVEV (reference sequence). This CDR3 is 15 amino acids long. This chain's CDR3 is CASRSTGTQGETQYF. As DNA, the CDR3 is TGTGCCAGCAGAAGTACAGGGACTCAGGGAGAGACCCAGTACTTC.

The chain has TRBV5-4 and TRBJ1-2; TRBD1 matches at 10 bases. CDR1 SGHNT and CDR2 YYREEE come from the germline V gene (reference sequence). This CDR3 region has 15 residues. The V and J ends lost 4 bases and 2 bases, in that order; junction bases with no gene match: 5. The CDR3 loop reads CASSQTGGENYGYTF. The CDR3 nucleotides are TGTGCCAGCAGCCAGACAGGGGGCGAGAACTATGGCTACACCTTC.

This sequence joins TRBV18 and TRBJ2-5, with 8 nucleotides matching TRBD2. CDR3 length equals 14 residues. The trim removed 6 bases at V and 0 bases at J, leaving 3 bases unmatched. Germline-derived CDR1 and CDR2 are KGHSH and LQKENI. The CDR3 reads CASSGSGNQETQYF. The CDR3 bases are TGTGCCAGCTCTGGTAGCGGGAACCAAGAGACCCAGTACTTC.

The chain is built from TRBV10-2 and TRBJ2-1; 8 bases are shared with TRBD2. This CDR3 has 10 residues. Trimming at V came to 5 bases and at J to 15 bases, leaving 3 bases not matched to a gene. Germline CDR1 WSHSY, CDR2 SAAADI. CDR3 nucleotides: TGCGCCAGCAGTAGCGGGGGTTTGTTCTTC. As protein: CASSSGGLFF.

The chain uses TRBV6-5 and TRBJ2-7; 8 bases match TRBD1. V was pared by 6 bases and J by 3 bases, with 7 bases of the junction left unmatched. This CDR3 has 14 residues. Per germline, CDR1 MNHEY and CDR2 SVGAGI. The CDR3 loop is CASRRQGSVYEQYF. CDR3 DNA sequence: TGTGCCAGCAGGAGACAGGGGTCGGTCTACGAGCAGTACTTC.

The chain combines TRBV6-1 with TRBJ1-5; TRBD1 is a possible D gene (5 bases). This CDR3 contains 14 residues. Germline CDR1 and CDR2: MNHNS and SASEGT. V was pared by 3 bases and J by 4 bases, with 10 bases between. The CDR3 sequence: CASSEGLVNQPQHF. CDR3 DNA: TGTGCCAGCAGTGAGGGGCTAGTAAATCAGCCCCAGCATTTT.

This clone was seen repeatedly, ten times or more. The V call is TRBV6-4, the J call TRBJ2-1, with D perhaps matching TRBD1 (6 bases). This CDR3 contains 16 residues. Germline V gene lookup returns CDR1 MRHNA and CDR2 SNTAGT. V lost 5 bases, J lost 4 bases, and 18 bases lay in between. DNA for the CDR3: TGTGCCAGCAGTCTCAACGAGGGGGAGCCTTACAATGAGCAGTTCTTC. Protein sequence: CASSLNEGEPYNEQFF.

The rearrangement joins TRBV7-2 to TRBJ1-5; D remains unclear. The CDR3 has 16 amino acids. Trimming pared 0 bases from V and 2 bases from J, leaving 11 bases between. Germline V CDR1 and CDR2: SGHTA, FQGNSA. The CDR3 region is CASSLAPRPGNQPQHF. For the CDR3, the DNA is TGTGCCAGCAGCTTAGCCCCCAGGCCGGGCAATCAGCCCCAGCATTTT.

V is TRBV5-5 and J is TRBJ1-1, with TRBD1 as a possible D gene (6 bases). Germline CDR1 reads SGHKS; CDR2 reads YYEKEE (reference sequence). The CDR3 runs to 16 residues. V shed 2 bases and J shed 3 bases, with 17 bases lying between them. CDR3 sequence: CASSFAYGGAYTEAFF. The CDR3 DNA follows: TGTGCCAGCAGCTTCGCGTACGGGGGGGCTTACACTGAAGCTTTCTTT. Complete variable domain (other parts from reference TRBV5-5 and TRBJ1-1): DAGVTQSPTHLIKTRGQQVTLRCSPISGHKSVSWYQQVLGQGPQFIFQYYEKEERGRGNFPDRFSARQFPNYSSELNVNALLLGDSALYLCASSFAYGGAYTEAFFGQGTRLTVV.

In DNA form, the CDR3 reads TGTGCCAGCAGTCGAAAGCAAATTGTGAACACTGAAGCTTTCTTT. This translates into CASSRKQIVNTEAFF. The V and J genes are TRBV27 and TRBJ1-1; D remains unclear. V was trimmed by 5 bases and J by 0 bases, leaving 13 bases between them. The CDR3 length is 15 residues. CDR1 is MNHEY, CDR2 SMNVEV, per germline (reference sequence).

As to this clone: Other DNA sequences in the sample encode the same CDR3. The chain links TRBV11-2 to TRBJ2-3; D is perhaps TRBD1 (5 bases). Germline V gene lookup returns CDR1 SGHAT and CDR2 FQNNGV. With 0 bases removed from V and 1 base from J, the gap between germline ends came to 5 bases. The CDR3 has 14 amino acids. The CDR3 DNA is TGTGCCAGCAGCTTAGACAGGGGCACAGATACGCAGTATTTT. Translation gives CASSLDRGTDTQYF.

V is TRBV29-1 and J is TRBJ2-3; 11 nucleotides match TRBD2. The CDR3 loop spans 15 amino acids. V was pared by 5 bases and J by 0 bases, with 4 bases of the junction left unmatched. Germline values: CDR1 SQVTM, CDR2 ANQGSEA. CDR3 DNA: TGCAGCGTTCTCAGACTAGCGGGAAGCACAGATACGCAGTATTTT. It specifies CSVLRLAGSTDTQYF.

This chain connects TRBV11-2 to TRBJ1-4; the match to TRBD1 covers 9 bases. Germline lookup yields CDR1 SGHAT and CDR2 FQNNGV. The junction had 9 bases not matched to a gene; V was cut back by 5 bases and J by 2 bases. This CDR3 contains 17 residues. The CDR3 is CASSRLWDRETNEKLFF. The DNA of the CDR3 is TGTGCCAGCAGCCGTCTATGGGACAGGGAGACTAATGAAAAACTGTTTTTT.

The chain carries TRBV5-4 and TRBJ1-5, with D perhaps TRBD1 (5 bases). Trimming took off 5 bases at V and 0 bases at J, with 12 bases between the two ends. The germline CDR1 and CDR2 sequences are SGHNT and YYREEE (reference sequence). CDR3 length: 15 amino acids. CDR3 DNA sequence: TGTGCCAGCAGACGGGACCGAAATAGCAATCAGCCCCAGCATTTT. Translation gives CASRRDRNSNQPQHF.

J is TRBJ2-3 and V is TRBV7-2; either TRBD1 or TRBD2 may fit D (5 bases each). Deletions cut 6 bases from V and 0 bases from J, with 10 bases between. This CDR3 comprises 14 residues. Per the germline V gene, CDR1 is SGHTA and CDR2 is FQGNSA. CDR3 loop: CASSPGASTDTQYF. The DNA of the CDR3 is TGTGCCAGCAGTCCCGGGGCTAGCACAGATACGCAGTATTTT.

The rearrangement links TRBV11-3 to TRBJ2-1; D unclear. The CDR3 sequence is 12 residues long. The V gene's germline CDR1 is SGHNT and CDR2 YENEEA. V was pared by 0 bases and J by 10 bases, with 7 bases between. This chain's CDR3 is CASSLEGGEQFF. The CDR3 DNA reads TGTGCCAGCAGCTTAGAGGGTGGGGAGCAGTTCTTC.

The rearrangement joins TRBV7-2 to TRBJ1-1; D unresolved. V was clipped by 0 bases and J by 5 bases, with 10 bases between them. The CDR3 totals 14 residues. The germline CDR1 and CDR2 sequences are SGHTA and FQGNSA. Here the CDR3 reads CASSLAGGRTEAFF. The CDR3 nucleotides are TGTGCCAGCAGCTTAGCCGGCGGGAGGACTGAAGCTTTCTTT.

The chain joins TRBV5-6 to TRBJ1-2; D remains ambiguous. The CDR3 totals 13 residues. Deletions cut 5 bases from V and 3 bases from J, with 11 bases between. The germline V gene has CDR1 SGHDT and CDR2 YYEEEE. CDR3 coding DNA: TGTGCCAGCAGTCCGTCACGGGACTATGGCTACACCTTC. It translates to CASSPSRDYGYTF. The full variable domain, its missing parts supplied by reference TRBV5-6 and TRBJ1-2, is DAGVTQSPTHLIKTRGQQVTLRCSPKSGHDTVSWYQQALGQGPQFIFQYYEEEERQRGNFPDRFSGHQFPNYSSELNVNALLLGDSALYLCASSPSRDYGYTFGSGTRLTVV.